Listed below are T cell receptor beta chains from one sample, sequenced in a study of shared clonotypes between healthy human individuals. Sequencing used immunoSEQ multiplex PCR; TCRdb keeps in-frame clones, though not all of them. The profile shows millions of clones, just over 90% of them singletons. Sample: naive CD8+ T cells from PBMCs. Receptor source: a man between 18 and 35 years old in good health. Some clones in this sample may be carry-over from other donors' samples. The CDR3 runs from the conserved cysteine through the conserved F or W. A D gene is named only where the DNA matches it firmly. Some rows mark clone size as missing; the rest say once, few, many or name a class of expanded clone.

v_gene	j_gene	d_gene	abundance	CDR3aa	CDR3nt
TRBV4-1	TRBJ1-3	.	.	CASSQAIEKYTIYF	TGCGCCAGCAGCCAAGCCATAGAGAAGTACACCATATATTTT
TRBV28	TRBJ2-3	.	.	CASSSGIGQGFTDTQYF	TGTGCCAGCAGTTCTGGGATAGGGCAGGGTTTCACAGATACGCAGTATTTT
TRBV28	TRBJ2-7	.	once	CASSPLGPDSGFSYEQYF	TGTGCCAGCAGTCCCCTAGGACCTGACAGTGGGTTCTCCTACGAGCAGTACTTC
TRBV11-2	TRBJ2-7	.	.	CASSPSVGFTYEQYF	TGTGCCAGCAGCCCTAGCGTGGGGTTTACCTACGAGCAGTACTTC
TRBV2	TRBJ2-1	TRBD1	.	CASSVSRTGGAYNEQFF	TGTGCCAGCAGTGTAAGTAGGACAGGGGGCGCTTACAATGAGCAGTTCTTC
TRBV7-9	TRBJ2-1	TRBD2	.	CASSSPTSGRVDEQFF	TGTGCCAGCAGCTCCCCAACTAGCGGGAGGGTCGATGAGCAGTTCTTC
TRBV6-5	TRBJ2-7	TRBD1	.	CASSYSYRTGEYEQYF	TGTGCCAGCAGTTACTCATACAGGACAGGGGAGTACGAGCAGTACTTC
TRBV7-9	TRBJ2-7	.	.	CASSLALGVEQYF	TGTGCCAGCAGCTTAGCGCTAGGGGTCGAGCAGTACTTC
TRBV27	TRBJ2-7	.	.	CASSPPKSGRYEQYF	TGTGCCAGCAGCCCCCCCAAGAGCGGTCGCTACGAGCAGTACTTC
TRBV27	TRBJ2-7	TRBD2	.	CASRPEGAGGGDEQYF	TGTGCCAGCAGGCCCGAAGGAGCGGGAGGAGGGGACGAGCAGTACTTC
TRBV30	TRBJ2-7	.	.	CAWSLEQYNEQYF	TGTGCCTGGAGCCTGGAGCAGTACAACGAGCAGTACTTC
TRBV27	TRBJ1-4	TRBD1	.	CASRSDRGYEKLFF	TGTGCCAGCAGATCTGACAGGGGGTATGAAAAACTGTTTTTT
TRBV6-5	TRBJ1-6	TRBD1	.	CASSSTRTGHYGLHF	TGTGCCAGCAGTTCAACCAGGACAGGGCATTATGGGCTCCACTTT
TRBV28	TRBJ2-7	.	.	CASSLLATYEQYF	TGTGCCAGCAGTTTATTGGCGACCTACGAGCAGTACTTC
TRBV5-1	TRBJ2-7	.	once	CASSPRRQPLDYEQYF	TGCGCCAGCAGTCCCCGCCGACAACCCTTAGATTACGAGCAGTACTTC
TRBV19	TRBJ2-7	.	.	CASSIFGSSSYEQYF	TGTGCCAGTAGTATCTTCGGCTCCAGCTCCTACGAGCAGTACTTC
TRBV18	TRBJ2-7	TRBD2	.	CASSPPGLAPSEQYF	TGTGCCAGCTCACCTCCCGGACTAGCGCCCTCCGAGCAGTACTTC
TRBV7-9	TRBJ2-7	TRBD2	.	CASSVTSGSSYEQYF	TGTGCCAGCAGCGTGACTAGCGGGAGCTCCTACGAGCAGTACTTC
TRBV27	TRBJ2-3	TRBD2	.	CASRSWLAGGSSTDTQYF	TGTGCCAGCAGGTCTTGGCTAGCGGGGGGATCTAGCACAGATACGCAGTATTTT
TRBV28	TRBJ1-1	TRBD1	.	CASSPSLRGGGETEAFF	TGTGCCAGCAGCCCCTCCCTTAGAGGGGGCGGGGAGACTGAAGCTTTCTTT